The source of this T cell receptor beta chain is a study of blood T cell repertoires in COVID-19. Study-level background: Acute and convalescent COVID-19 specimens originated in the United States, Italy and Spain.

This clone was seen only a few times. How the authors handled the data: Reference gene primer amplification yielded estimated nucleated cell counts. Produced via immunoSEQ multiplex PCR; TCRdb's table is partial and in-frame only. The D gene and trimming were derived from the DNA, and the V and J assignments and clone size from that table. The repertoire holds under 300,000 clones, 85% to 90% seen once, with about 14% in the top ten. CDR3 size: 14 residues. Looked up from germline, CDR1 is KGHSH and CDR2 is LQKENI. Trimming took off 5 bases at V and 0 bases at J, with 11 bases between the two ends. The rearrangement links TRBV18 to TRBJ2-7; a possible D gene is TRBD2 (6 bases). This sequence originates from a human donor in a cohort sampled during active COVID-19. Sequencing was carried out using peripheral blood. The CDR3: CASSGMDYSYEQYF. The DNA for the CDR3 is TGTGCCAGCTCAGGAATGGACTACTCCTACGAGCAGTACTTC.